This TCR beta chain was recorded in a study of T cell repertoires in cytomegalovirus infection. About the study: Based on public TCR beta signatures, there were indications of CMV infection and of a matching HLA type.

TCRdb reanalysed the reads using MiXCR and keeps one entry per CDR3 protein. The sample contains 170,000 or so distinct CDR3 sequences, about 18% of which appear only once. This clonotype was detected only a few times. The antigen is not known. Study findings and constraints: Clonotype analysis showed dominance of the ex vivo response by HLA-C-restricted CMV-specific TCR beta clonotypes.

This receptor was identified in a human donor in good health (CMV status not recorded). Some clones in this sample may be carry-over from other donors' samples. The specimen was CD8+ T cells from PBMCs.

The CDR3 sequence: CASTRGLLNYGYTF. As DNA, the CDR3 is TGTGCCAGCACCAGGGGCCTGCTAAACTATGGCTACACCTTC. The chain uses TRBV28 and TRBJ1-2; possible D gene TRBD1, 6 bases. The CDR3 has 14 amino acids. V gave up 7 bases and J gave up 2 bases, with 14 bases separating them. Per the germline V gene, CDR1 is MDHEN and CDR2 is SYDVKM.